This T cell receptor (beta chain) originates from a study of shared clonotypes between healthy human individuals. Points from the study as a whole: Naive CD4 clonotype sharing across several donors was 4.5% to 6%.

The table lists this clone with a count of one. Its antigen remains unidentified. Sequenced by immunoSEQ multiplex PCR; TCRdb stores in-frame clones only, minus some. The data show about 580,000 clones, more than 95% seen once. The CDR3 is made up of 15 amino acids. The V gene's germline CDR1 is SGHRS and CDR2 YFSETQ. V dropped 2 bases and J dropped 1 base, with 11 bases sitting between them. CD45RO-negative CD8 cells positively selected for CCR7 made up the naive population, which excluded terminally differentiated effector memory CD45RA+ cells. Recent vaccinations or acute infections were absent in the healthy HIV-negative adult donors.

V gene TRBV5-1 combines with J gene TRBJ2-3; D gene uncertain. Source material: naive CD8+ T cells sorted from blood. The source is a man in his thirties or forties in good health. This chain's CDR3 is CASSFWSGGTDTQYF. As DNA, the CDR3 is TGCGCCAGCAGCTTTTGGTCAGGTGGCACAGATACGCAGTATTTT. Complete variable domain (other parts from reference TRBV5-1 and TRBJ2-3): KAGVTQTPRYLIKTRGQQVTLSCSPISGHRSVSWYQQTPGQGLQFLFEYFSETQRNKGNFPGRFSGRQFSNSRSEMNVSTLELGDSALYLCASSFWSGGTDTQYFGPGTRLTVL.